Presented here are 26 T cell receptor beta chains from one specimen sequenced in a study of CXCR3-negative and CXCR3-positive naive CD8 T cells. UMI-labeled 5' RACE yielded the TRB cDNA libraries. TCRdb re-analyzed the 5' RACE reads; it lists each CDR3 protein once, without DNA. In total, the table holds about 38,000 distinct CDR3 sequences. Sample: memory CD8+ T cells from blood. These receptors were collected from a human donor in good health. Some clones in this sample may be carry-over from other donors' samples.

V gene TRBV29-1 combines with J gene TRBJ1-2. In germline, CDR1 is SQVTM, CDR2 ANQGSEA. This CDR3 spans 13 amino acids. This CDR3 reads CSAEWGTAYGYTF. Full variable domain (remainder filled in from reference TRBV29-1 and TRBJ1-2): SAVISQKPSRDICQRGTSLTIQCQVDSQVTMMFWYRQQPGQSLTLIATANQGSEATYESGFVIDKFPISRPNLTFSTLTVSNMSPEDSSIYLCSAEWGTAYGYTFGSGTRLTVV.

CDR3 residues: CSAPFPAGGLYEQYF. The chain recombines TRBV20-1 with TRBJ2-7; the TCRdb D gene call, TRBD2, has no DNA to confirm it. The CDR3 is made up of 15 amino acids. Per germline, CDR1 DFQATT and CDR2 SNEGSKA (reference sequence).

The rearrangement links TRBV7-7 to TRBJ2-1. CDR3 length equals 15 residues. CDR1 is SSHAT, CDR2 FNYEAQ, per germline (reference sequence). This chain's CDR3 is CASSLDLYNRNEQFF.

The chain employs TRBV7-9 and TRBJ1-6; absent DNA, TCRdb's TRBD1 call cannot be checked. In germline, CDR1 is SEHNR, CDR2 FQNEAQ (reference sequence). This CDR3 comprises 17 residues. This CDR3 reads CASSKAGTGLLESPLHF.

The CDR3 sequence is CASSFQTTVAYEQYF. The chain has TRBV5-1 and TRBJ2-7; there is no DNA to check the TCRdb D call of TRBD1. Germline V gene lookup returns CDR1 SGHRS and CDR2 YFSETQ. There are 15 residues in the CDR3. Complete variable domain (other parts from reference TRBV5-1 and TRBJ2-7): KAGVTQTPRYLIKTRGQQVTLSCSPISGHRSVSWYQQTPGQGLQFLFEYFSETQRNKGNFPGRFSGRQFSNSRSEMNVSTLELGDSALYLCASSFQTTVAYEQYFGPGTRLTVT.

This sequence joins TRBV20-1 and TRBJ2-7. The CDR3 runs to 11 residues. Germline-derived CDR1 and CDR2 are DFQATT and SNEGSKA (reference sequence). CDR3 loop: CSARAGYEQYF.

This chain joins TRBV7-6 and TRBJ1-2; the D call from TCRdb, TRBD1, cannot be confirmed without DNA. Germline lookup yields CDR1 SGHVS and CDR2 FNYEAQ. This CDR3 has 12 residues. The CDR3 is CASSLGAYGYTF.

The chain recombines TRBV20-1 with TRBJ2-3; as DNA is missing, the TRBD2 call by TCRdb cannot be tested. The CDR3 runs to 14 residues. Germline V gives CDR1 DFQATT, CDR2 SNEGSKA (reference sequence). The CDR3 loop reads CSAGASGRTDTQYF.

V usage is TRBV4-2 and J usage is TRBJ2-3; as DNA is missing, the TRBD2 call by TCRdb cannot be tested. This CDR3 spans 13 amino acids. In germline, CDR1 is LGHNA, CDR2 YNFKEQ. The CDR3 protein is CASSLAGEDTQYF.

The rearrangement uses TRBV29-1 and TRBJ1-1. From germline, CDR1 is SQVTM and CDR2 ANQGSEA. CDR3 length: 11 residues. CDR3 in amino acids: CSGGENTEAFF.

J is TRBJ2-5 and V is TRBV5-6. The V gene's germline CDR1 is SGHDT and CDR2 YYEEEE. This CDR3 is 14 amino acids long. This CDR3 reads CASSLEQSQETQYF. The full variable domain, rest sourced from reference TRBV5-6 and TRBJ2-5, is DAGVTQSPTHLIKTRGQQVTLRCSPKSGHDTVSWYQQALGQGPQFIFQYYEEEERQRGNFPDRFSGHQFPNYSSELNVNALLLGDSALYLCASSLEQSQETQYFGPGTRLLVL.

The gene calls are TRBV6-2 or TRBV6-3 and TRBJ2-1; TCRdb lists TRBD1, though no DNA is available to test this call. The CDR3 runs to 15 residues. The germline V gene encodes CDR1 MNHEY and CDR2 SVGEGT. CDR3 residues: CASTPTDPVNNEQFF.

The rearrangement joins TRBV6-2 or TRBV6-3 to TRBJ2-2. In germline, CDR1 is MNHEY, CDR2 SVGEGT. The CDR3 has 15 amino acids. CDR3 loop: CASSYSGFFTGELFF.

V is TRBV12-3 or TRBV12-4 and J is TRBJ2-1. The CDR3 totals 14 residues. CDR3 region: CASSFPPLYNEQFF.

The rearrangement uses TRBV29-1 and TRBJ2-7. This CDR3 comprises 11 residues. Germline CDR1 SQVTM, CDR2 ANQGSEA. The CDR3 here is CSVGLAYEQYF.

The chain uses TRBV20-1 and TRBJ1-2; TCRdb names TRBD1, which stays unverified in the absence of DNA. CDR1 DFQATT and CDR2 SNEGSKA come from the germline V gene (reference sequence). The CDR3 extends over 13 amino acids. The CDR3 loop is CSAWDSPNYGYTF.

This clonotype counts as medium-sized by frequency. The V gene is TRBV27, the J gene TRBJ2-7; the TCRdb call, TRBD2, lacks DNA for checking. CDR1 is MNHEY, CDR2 SMNVEV, per germline (reference sequence). This CDR3 contains 14 residues. CDR3 protein: CASSPSTTTHEQYF.

The genes are TRBV6-4 and TRBJ2-3; TCRdb's D call, TRBD1, is unchecked because there is no DNA. The CDR3 covers 14 residues. Germline CDR1 MRHNA, CDR2 SNTAGT. The CDR3 is CASSDGRGADTQYF.

CDR3 sequence reads: CASSQDVAGLTSTDTQYF. The V gene is TRBV3-1, the J gene TRBJ2-3. Germline V gene data show CDR1 as LGHDT and CDR2 as YNNKEL (reference sequence). The length of the CDR3 is 18 residues.

This sequence joins TRBV9 and TRBJ2-7; TCRdb proposes TRBD1, but this gene call is untestable without DNA. CDR1 and CDR2 from the germline V gene are SGDLS and YYNGEE. The CDR3 is 15 residues long. CDR3: CASSSAGATSYEQYF.

The chain couples TRBV7-2 to TRBJ2-5; TCRdb's D call of TRBD2 is untestable without DNA. The germline CDR1 and CDR2 sequences are SGHTA and FQGNSA. The CDR3 extends over 15 amino acids. CDR3 loop: CASPDGRGYQETQYF.

Judged by frequency, this clonotype is medium-sized. The CDR3 here is CASRSQGRGDRETQYF. The rearrangement links TRBV28 to TRBJ2-5; with no DNA, the TCRdb D assignment of TRBD1 cannot be verified. CDR3 length equals 16 residues. Per germline, CDR1 MDHEN and CDR2 SYDVKM.

The chain uses TRBV6-2 or TRBV6-3 and TRBJ1-1. Per germline, CDR1 MNHEY and CDR2 SVGEGT. CDR3 length: 11 amino acids. The CDR3 loop is CASCGNTEAFF.

CDR3 sequence reads: CASSPKWGTNTGELFF. This chain joins TRBV18 and TRBJ2-2. Per the germline V gene, CDR1 is KGHSH and CDR2 is LQKENI. This CDR3 has 16 amino acids.

The gene calls are TRBV7-3 and TRBJ2-5; TCRdb returns TRBD1, unconfirmable since there is no DNA. Germline CDR1 reads SGHTA; CDR2 reads FQGTGA. The CDR3 is 16 residues long. CDR3 protein: CASSIGTGGSQETQYF.

The chain has TRBV19 and TRBJ2-1; without DNA, the TCRdb call of TRBD1 cannot be checked. The CDR3 spans 14 residues. Germline V CDR1 and CDR2: LNHDA, SQIVND (reference sequence). The CDR3 is CASSSLGRGNEQFF. The whole variable domain, filled in from reference TRBV19 and TRBJ2-1, reads DGGITQSPKYLFRKEGQNVTLSCEQNLNHDAMYWYRQDPGQGLRLIYYSQIVNDFQKGDIAEGYSVSREKKESFPLTVTSAQKNPTAFYLCASSSLGRGNEQFFGPGTRLTVL.